A selection of T cell receptor beta chains follows, all from one sample in a study of immune evolution from preneoplasia to lung adenocarcinoma. Generated by immunoSEQ multiplex PCR, the TCRdb table keeps only in-frame clones and is missing some. The table shows some 15,000 clones, with 80% to 90% occurring only once. The material sequenced was FFPE minimally invasive lung adenocarcinoma tissue. These receptors were obtained from a person aged 65-85 years with lung adenocarcinoma. The CDR3 runs from the conserved cysteine through the conserved F or W. The order of the fields is clone size, J gene, V gene, D gene, CDR3 DNA, CDR3 protein. A D gene is named only where the DNA matches it firmly. Clone size is given for some rows only: seen once, a few or many times, or a class if the clone is expanded.

size: .
J: TRBJ2-3
V: TRBV19
D: TRBD2
DNA: TGTGCCAGTAGTACGCGACTGGGTATTTCTAGCGGGACCACAGATACGCAGTATTTT
CDR3: CASSTRLGISSGTTDTQYF

size: .
J: TRBJ2-7
V: TRBV5-5
D: .
DNA: TGTGCCAGCAGCTCCTGGGAGTCGGGCGAGCAGTACCACTTC
CDR3: CASSSWESGEQYHF

size: once
J: TRBJ1-3
V: TRBV5-4
D: .
DNA: TGTGCCAGCAGCTCTGACCAGGACAGCGAAGGAAACACCATATATTTT
CDR3: CASSSDQDSEGNTIYF

size: .
J: TRBJ2-2
V: TRBV15
D: .
DNA: TGTGCCACCAGCGAACTTAGCGGGGAGCTGTTTTTT
CDR3: CATSELSGELFF

size: .
J: TRBJ1-1
V: TRBV19
D: .
DNA: TGTGCCAGTAGTCCACAACAGGGACGGGGAAACACTGAAGCTTTCTTT
CDR3: CASSPQQGRGNTEAFF

size: .
J: TRBJ1-2
V: TRBV19
D: .
DNA: TGTGCCAGTAGTATAGCCCGTGGCTACACCTTC
CDR3: CASSIARGYTF

size: .
J: TRBJ1-2
V: TRBV7-2
D: TRBD1
DNA: TGTGCCAGCAGCCCGGACAGGGCGGGCGGCTACACCTTC
CDR3: CASSPDRAGGYTF

size: .
J: TRBJ2-1
V: TRBV6-1
D: .
DNA: TGTGCCAGCAGTGAAGAACCTAGGTCCAATGAGCAGTTCTTC
CDR3: CASSEEPRSNEQFF

size: .
J: TRBJ1-3
V: TRBV2
D: .
DNA: TGTGCCAGCAGTGACCACTCTGGAAACACCATATATTTT
CDR3: CASSDHSGNTIYF

size: .
J: TRBJ1-1
V: TRBV7-9
D: .
DNA: TGTGCCAGCAGCTTACAGGGCTTTTACACTGAAGCTTTCTTT
CDR3: CASSLQGFYTEAFF

size: .
J: TRBJ1-2
V: TRBV2
D: TRBD1
DNA: TGTGCCAGTAGACAGGGTTATGGCTACACCTTC
CDR3: CASRQGYGYTF

size: few
J: TRBJ2-2
V: TRBV5-1
D: TRBD1
DNA: TGCGCCAGCAGCTTGATCACCGGGACAGACAACACCGGGGAGCTGTTTTTT
CDR3: CASSLITGTDNTGELFF

size: once
J: TRBJ2-1
V: TRBV7-2
D: TRBD1
DNA: TGTGCCAGCAGCGACCCCCGGGACAGGTTCAATGAGCAGTTCTTC
CDR3: CASSDPRDRFNEQFF

size: .
J: TRBJ2-2
V: TRBV27
D: TRBD2
DNA: TGTGCCAGCAGTTTGCTGTCGGGAGGAAAAACCGGGGAGCTGTTTTTT
CDR3: CASSLLSGGKTGELFF

size: .
J: TRBJ2-2
V: TRBV7-9
D: TRBD1
DNA: TGTGCCAGCAGCCGGGGACAGTCCGGGGAGCTGTTTTTT
CDR3: CASSRGQSGELFF

size: once
J: TRBJ2-5
V: TRBV2
D: TRBD1
DNA: TGTGCCAGCGACAGGGTTCAAGAGACCCAGTACTTC
CDR3: CASDRVQETQYF

size: .
J: TRBJ2-7
V: TRBV27
D: TRBD1
DNA: TGTGCCAGCAGTTTCGAGGGGGCAGCCTCCTACGAGCAGTACTTC
CDR3: CASSFEGAASYEQYF

size: .
J: TRBJ1-1
V: TRBV4-1
D: .
DNA: TGCGCCAGCAGCCAAAGACGTCAGCCGAACACTGAAGCTTTCTTT
CDR3: CASSQRRQPNTEAFF

size: .
J: TRBJ2-1
V: TRBV19
D: .
DNA: TGTGCCAGTACTAAAGGGGGGCAAAATTATGAGCAGTTCTTC
CDR3: CASTKGGQNYEQFF

size: .
J: TRBJ1-2
V: TRBV29-1
D: TRBD1
DNA: TGCAGCGTGGCGGGACAGGGCTTTGGTGGCTACACCTTC
CDR3: CSVAGQGFGGYTF

size: .
J: TRBJ2-7
V: TRBV30
D: .
DNA: TGTGCCTGGAGTGTAAGTGCGACCTACGAGCAGTACTTC
CDR3: CAWSVSATYEQYF

size: .
J: TRBJ2-7
V: TRBV11-3
D: .
DNA: TGTGCCAGCAGCCCATTAACACTGGAGGGGGAGCAGTACTTC
CDR3: CASSPLTLEGEQYF

size: .
J: TRBJ1-6
V: TRBV9
D: .
DNA: TGTGCCAGCACTCCGGCGGGTAAGGGTTCACCCCTCCACTTT
CDR3: CASTPAGKGSPLHF

size: .
J: TRBJ2-7
V: TRBV6-7
D: TRBD1
DNA: TGTGCCAGCAGCTCAAGCCGCCGCGGACAGGACTCCTACGAGCAGTACTTC
CDR3: CASSSSRRGQDSYEQYF

size: .
J: TRBJ1-5
V: TRBV28
D: .
DNA: TGTGCCAGCCAGTGGGGTGTGGGAAGTCAGCCCCAGCATTTT
CDR3: CASQWGVGSQPQHF

size: .
J: TRBJ2-3
V: TRBV25-1
D: .
DNA: TGTGCCAGCAGTGACCCCGCTCGGGAGAGCTATACGCAGTATTTT
CDR3: CASSDPARESYTQYF

size: .
J: TRBJ1-4
V: TRBV7-9
D: .
DNA: TGTGCCAGTAGCTGGGACAATGAAAAACTGTTTTTT
CDR3: CASSWDNEKLFF

size: few
J: TRBJ2-6
V: TRBV5-4
D: TRBD1
DNA: TGTGCCAGCAGCTTATACAGGGGGCTACCGGGGGCCAACGTCCTGACTTTC
CDR3: CASSLYRGLPGANVLTF

size: .
J: TRBJ1-1
V: TRBV29-1
D: .
DNA: TGCAGCGTTGAAAGACTCCTGGGCACTGAAGCTTTCTTT
CDR3: CSVERLLGTEAFF

size: .
J: TRBJ2-7
V: TRBV28
D: TRBD1
DNA: TGTGCCAGCAACCGGAGACAGGGGGCCCACGAGCAGTACTTC
CDR3: CASNRRQGAHEQYF

size: few
J: TRBJ2-1
V: TRBV5-4
D: .
DNA: TGTGCCAGCAGCGCCCGGGTTGACAATGAGCAGTTCTTC
CDR3: CASSARVDNEQFF

size: .
J: TRBJ2-4
V: TRBV5-6
D: TRBD1
DNA: TGTGCCAGCAGCTTGGTGGGACAGGGGACAAACATTCAGTACTTC
CDR3: CASSLVGQGTNIQYF

size: once
J: TRBJ1-1
V: TRBV19
D: TRBD1
DNA: TGTGCCAGTAGTCCGACAGGGTCGATCCGGGCTTTCTTT
CDR3: CASSPTGSIRAFF

size: .
J: TRBJ1-6
V: TRBV9
D: .
DNA: TGTGCCAGCAGCGTGGTTGACGATTCACCCCTCCACTTT
CDR3: CASSVVDDSPLHF

size: .
J: TRBJ1-1
V: TRBV6-1
D: .
DNA: TGTGCCAGCAGAACGAAGGAGAACACTGAAGCTTTCTTT
CDR3: CASRTKENTEAFF

size: .
J: TRBJ1-1
V: TRBV6-5
D: .
DNA: TGTGCCAGCAGTCCCGGACTTAACACTGAAGCTTTCTTT
CDR3: CASSPGLNTEAFF

size: few
J: TRBJ2-2
V: TRBV28
D: .
DNA: TGTGCCAGCAGTTTAGGCGGCGGGGAGCTGTTTTTT
CDR3: CASSLGGGELFF